This TCR beta chain is from a study of tumor-infiltrating lymphocytes in primary liver carcinoma. On this clonotype itself: One base away lies a much larger clone, so this may be a sequencing read error.

This CDR3 has 13 residues. Looked up from germline, CDR1 is WSHSY and CDR2 is SAAADI. RNA was extracted from whole blood without cell sorting, alongside germline DNA. TCR beta cDNA was reverse-transcribed from 500 to 550 ng of total RNA. The reaction used a constant-region primer and ProtoScript II reverse transcriptase. A slightly modified ARM-PCR protocol with three nested multiplex PCR rounds produced these TCR beta libraries. For around 9 cycles apiece, the opening two PCR rounds ran with TRBV1-TRBV30 forward primers and a C-beta reverse primer. TCRdb analysed the multiplex PCR reads with MiXCR anew, one entry per CDR3 protein. The sample has around 330,000 distinct CDR3 sequences, 65% seen once; the top ten hold roughly 9%.

The chain combines TRBV10-2 with TRBJ2-5; no clear D gene. Sequencing was carried out using peripheral blood. This TCR came from a man aged 35-49 years with primary liver carcinoma and hepatitis B virus infection. CDR3 in DNA: TGCTCCAGCAGTAGGGCAGACCAAGAGACCCAGTACTTC. As protein: CSSSRADQETQYF.